This T cell receptor beta chain was recorded in a study of Graves' ophthalmopathy and Graves' hyperthyroidism. RNA served as the template for amplifying TCR beta CDR3 regions. The authors performed first-round RT-PCR with HTBI primers and then a second-round multiplex PCR. MiXCR, run by TCRdb on the multiplex PCR reads, gives a single entry per CDR3 protein. The table records about 410,000 distinct CDR3 sequences, approximately 16% of them present only once. This clonotype has a count of ten or more. The germline V gene encodes CDR1 SGHTA and CDR2 FQGNSA. The V and J ends lost 6 bases and 10 bases respectively, with 22 bases between them. The CDR3 is 16 residues long.

The sample was peripheral blood. This chain links TRBV7-2 with TRBJ1-6; D may be TRBD1 (5 bases). The receptor was derived from a woman between 18 and 29 years old with Graves' ophthalmopathy. In DNA form, the CDR3 reads TGTGCCAGCAGGGATGCCGTCCAGGGAGTCGGATCACCCCTCCACTTT. Translating it yields CASRDAVQGVGSPLHF.